This T cell receptor (beta chain) is from a study of T cell changes during pregnancy in multiple sclerosis. Using immunoSEQ multiplex PCR, the repertoire was profiled, and TCRdb retains in-frame clones only, with some absent. The data contain almost 65,000 clones, about nine tenths of them singletons. This TCR was sampled from a female donor with multiple sclerosis, enrolled in a pregnancy study. The sequences come from peripheral blood, collected in the first trimester of pregnancy.

The CDR3 DNA sequence: TGTGCCAGTAACAATATAGGCACTAGCGGGAGCAATGAGCAGTTCTTC. Translating gives CASNNIGTSGSNEQFF. V is TRBV19 and J is TRBJ2-1; 11 bases are shared with TRBD2. Germline CDR1 LNHDA, CDR2 SQIVND (reference sequence). J lost 6 bases, V lost 7 bases, and 11 bases had no gene match. The CDR3 totals 16 residues.